Reported below is one T cell receptor (beta chain). Within the sample, other DNA sequences also encode this same CDR3. TCRdb's table, derived via immunoSEQ multiplex PCR, lists solely in-frame clones and lacks some. The table records about 2 million clones, 95% of them present only once. The record originates from a study of shared clonotypes between healthy human individuals. This CDR3 contains 12 residues. V dropped 3 bases and J dropped 4 bases, with 7 bases sitting between them. Germline lookup yields CDR1 SGHAT and CDR2 FQNNGV. The material sequenced was naive CD4+ T cells sorted from blood. Regarding subset: CD45RA+ positively selected. This sequence joins TRBV11-2 and TRBJ2-7; D gene ambiguous. The TCR sequence derives from a man aged 18 to 29 in good health. CDR3 in DNA: TGTGCCAGCAGCTTTTCCCCATACGAGCAGTACTTC. Amino acids: CASSFSPYEQYF.